Sequencing of this TCR beta chain was carried out in a study of T cell responses to AZD1222 COVID-19 vaccine. On the study more broadly: The analysis combined second doses at about 4 or about 12 weeks.

Study-wide results and caveats: Repertoire collection took place solely once the T cell response had peaked. Spike-specific TCR repertoires showed rising breadth and depth after two AZD1222 doses. Donors were chiefly white British, with a greater number of females, and clonal diversity was perhaps underestimated.

Assay used: immunoSEQ multiplex PCR; TCRdb lists only in-frame clones, some missing. The sample records about 99,000 clones, around 94% being singletons. This clone was observed once. Its target is unknown. The TCR comes from an adult in good health. This sample comprised peripheral blood, obtained on day 0 of AZD1222 vaccination.

DNA of the CDR3: TGTGCCAGCAGTCTCGGACAGTCCCGTGGGTATGGCTACACCTTC. Amino acids: CASSLGQSRGYGYTF. The chain employs TRBV6-5 and TRBJ1-2, with a tentative D call TRBD1 (6 bases). Trimming took off 5 bases at V and 5 bases at J, with 18 bases between the two ends. This CDR3 contains 15 residues. The germline CDR1 and CDR2 sequences are MNHEY and SVGAGI.